The 8 T cell receptor beta chains below all came from one sample that was sequenced in a study of T-cell memory formation after mild COVID-19. TCRdb reprocessed the 5' RACE reads via MiXCR and lists one record per CDR3 protein. The sample lists around 200,000 distinct CDR3 sequences, about 27% seen once, with 10% to 12% in the top ten. Material: PBMCs or a T cell subset sorted from them (not recorded which). The receptors here all came from an adult woman who had mild COVID-19 (a few samples of this study predate the infection). Cell type and time point are not known.

Comment on this clonotype: Compared with germline, one end of the junction differs, possibly owing to a read error. This chain uses TRBV20-1 with TRBJ2-1; 11 bases align to TRBD2. The germline gives CDR1 DFQATT, CDR2 SNEGSKA (reference sequence). This CDR3 spans 14 amino acids. CDR3 nucleotide sequence: TGCAGTGCAAGAGGGCTAGCGGGGGGCGATGAGCAGTTCTTC. This sequence encodes CSARGLAGGDEQFF.

The sample holds a few counts of this clonotype. This rearrangement joins TRBV7-3 to TRBJ2-1, with D maybe TRBD2 (6 bases). V lost 5 bases and J lost 10, with 21 bases in between. The CDR3 covers 15 residues. CDR1 and CDR2 (germline): SGHTA, FQGTGA. The CDR3 sequence: CASSQRGGREGEQFF. DNA for the CDR3: TGTGCCAGCAGCCAAAGGGGTGGGCGGGAAGGAGAGCAGTTCTTC.

The chain links TRBV25-1 to TRBJ2-1; D unresolved. The CDR3 contains 17 residues. The V end was cut by 7 bases, the J end by 4 bases, with 23 bases between. The germline CDR1 and CDR2 sequences are MGHDK and SYGVNS. This chain's CDR3 is CASTPHSSDTVYNEQFF. In nucleotides, the CDR3 is TGTGCCAGCACCCCTCACTCGTCGGATACAGTATACAATGAGCAGTTCTTC.

V gene TRBV13 combines with J gene TRBJ2-2, with D perhaps TRBD2 (6 bases). Trimming shortened V by 5 bases and J by 6 bases, and 13 bases separated the two germline ends. The length of the CDR3 is 14 residues. Germline values: CDR1 PRHDT, CDR2 FYEKMQ (reference sequence). CDR3 loop: CASSPVPGAGELFF. Written as DNA, the CDR3 is TGTGCCAGCAGCCCAGTCCCGGGGGCCGGGGAGCTGTTTTTT.

This chain connects TRBV12-3 or TRBV12-4 to TRBJ2-4; the match to TRBD2 covers 7 bases. Trimming removed 6 bases from V and 3 bases from J; junction bases left unmatched: 20. The CDR3 length is 19 residues. CDR3 protein: CASSDRRDYRSLGKNIQYF. The CDR3, as DNA: TGTGCCAGCAGCGATCGCCGGGACTACCGCTCTTTAGGCAAAAACATTCAGTACTTC.

The chain recombines TRBV20-1 with TRBJ1-5; 7 bases line up with TRBD1. CDR1 is DFQATT and CDR2 is SNEGSKA in the germline V gene (reference sequence). J gave up 6 bases and V 6 bases, and 11 bases lay outside the gene matches. CDR3 length: 14 amino acids. The CDR3 DNA reads TGCAGTGCCCTCGGAGACAGGGCGTTTCAGCCCCAGCATTTT. Translated: CSALGDRAFQPQHF.

This clonotype was recorded a few times. V and J are TRBV6-6 and TRBJ2-7, with D unresolved. The CDR3 spans 14 residues. Germline assignment: CDR1 MNHNY and CDR2 SVGAGI (reference sequence). V dropped 6 bases and J dropped 1 base, with 13 bases sitting between them. CDR3 residues: CASSSGGTSYEQYF. The DNA for the CDR3 is TGTGCCAGCAGCAGTGGCGGCACTTCCTACGAGCAGTACTTC.

The table lists this clonotype with a few counts. The V gene is TRBV12-3 or TRBV12-4, the J gene TRBJ1-4; D is possibly TRBD1 (6 bases). CDR3 length: 11 amino acids. V was clipped by 6 bases and J by 10 bases, with 9 bases between them. The CDR3, as DNA: TGTGCCAGCAGGGACAGAGGAAAACTGTTTTTT. It translates to CASRDRGKLFF.